The 18 T cell receptor beta chains in this list originate from one sample, sequenced in a study of blood T cell repertoires in COVID-19. Profiled with immunoSEQ multiplex PCR; TCRdb holds only in-frame clones, not every one. The repertoire holds 190,000 or so clones, with 85% to 90% as singletons. Source material: PBMCs or T cells enriched from blood (not recorded which). Every receptor here comes from a man younger than 40 who had recovered from COVID-19.

The J gene is TRBJ2-2, the V gene TRBV7-6; TRBD2 is a possible D gene (6 bases). CDR3 size: 16 residues. Germline loops: CDR1 SGHVS, CDR2 FNYEAQ. V was cut by 1 base and J by 2 bases, with 11 bases left in between. The CDR3 DNA reads as TGTGCCAGCAGCTTAGTCGGGGGTTCAAACACCGGGGAGCTGTTTTTT. Translating gives CASSLVGGSNTGELFF.

This chain uses TRBV19 with TRBJ2-1; TRBD2 matches 13 bases. Germline V lookup: CDR1 LNHDA, CDR2 SQIVND (reference sequence). The CDR3 is 18 amino acids. The J segment lost 9 bases and the V segment lost 4 bases, leaving 15 bases of the junction unmatched. CDR3 protein: CASSTLIRLAGGPGEQFF. The CDR3 DNA follows: TGTGCCAGTAGTACTCTTATAAGACTAGCGGGAGGTCCGGGTGAGCAGTTCTTC.

The chain couples TRBV24-1 to TRBJ1-2, with D possibly matching TRBD1 (5 bases). CDR3 length equals 13 residues. Deletions cut 2 bases from V and 7 bases from J, with 10 bases between. The germline V gene has CDR1 KGHDR and CDR2 SFDVKD. CDR3 residues: CATSDSTRGGYTF. DNA of the CDR3: TGTGCCACCAGTGATTCGACAAGGGGTGGCTACACCTTC.

The chain has TRBV2 and TRBJ2-6, with D tentatively TRBD2 (5 bases). The V and J ends lost 2 bases and 2 bases respectively, with 10 bases between them. The V gene's germline CDR1 is SNHLY and CDR2 FYNNEI. The CDR3 covers 16 residues. The CDR3 region is CASSEQARAGANVLTF. The CDR3 DNA reads TGTGCCAGCAGTGAACAGGCGCGGGCTGGGGCCAACGTCCTGACTTTC.

The V and J genes are TRBV5-5 and TRBJ2-7, with a possible D match to TRBD1 (6 bases). The CDR3 extends over 12 amino acids. CDR1 is SGHKS, CDR2 YYEKEE, per germline (reference sequence). Deletions cut 4 bases from V and 4 bases from J, with 9 bases between. CDR3: CASSTTGYEQYF. CDR3 sequence (DNA): TGTGCCAGCAGCACGACAGGATACGAGCAGTACTTC.

This clone was found once. V gene TRBV9 combines with J gene TRBJ2-1; maybe TRBD2 (6 bases). Germline assignment: CDR1 SGDLS and CDR2 YYNGEE. The CDR3 sequence is 16 residues long. With 1 base removed from V and 0 bases from J, the gap between germline ends came to 11 bases. The CDR3 protein is CASSVLGGSSYNEQFF. DNA of the CDR3: TGTGCCAGCAGCGTACTTGGGGGGAGCTCCTACAATGAGCAGTTCTTC.

This clone was recorded once. The gene calls are TRBV7-8 and TRBJ2-7, with 11 positions matching TRBD1. The trim removed 6 bases at V and 2 bases at J, leaving 12 bases unmatched. The CDR3 spans 17 residues. Per germline, CDR1 SGHVS and CDR2 FQNEAQ. CDR3 residues: CASSPKKPGQGAYEQYF. The DNA for the CDR3 is TGTGCCAGCAGTCCTAAAAAACCGGGACAGGGGGCCTACGAGCAGTACTTC.

The chain carries TRBV30 and TRBJ1-4; D gene uncertain. CDR1 and CDR2 from the germline V gene are GTSNPN and SVGIG (reference sequence). The CDR3 extends over 14 amino acids. V gave up 5 bases and J gave up 6 bases, with 16 bases separating them. DNA for the CDR3: TGTGCCTGGGATGAGGGCGAGTACGATGAAAAACTGTTTTTT. It specifies CAWDEGEYDEKLFF.

The J gene is TRBJ2-7, the V gene TRBV27; TRBD1 aligns across 9 bases. V lost 3 bases to trimming and J lost 0 bases; unmatched junction nucleotides: 3. Germline lookup yields CDR1 MNHEY and CDR2 SMNVEV (reference sequence). The CDR3 runs 15 residues. CDR3 DNA: TGTGCCAGCAGTTTTGGGACAGGGAGCTCCTACGAGCAGTACTTC. This sequence encodes CASSFGTGSSYEQYF.

The chain has TRBV6-5 and TRBJ1-5; D is perhaps TRBD1 (6 bases). Germline V gene lookup returns CDR1 MNHEY and CDR2 SVGAGI. Trimming stripped 2 bases from V and 4 bases from J, with 6 bases between. The CDR3 has 13 amino acids. CDR3 DNA: TGTGCCAGCAGTTACGGACAGAATCAGCCCCAGCATTTT. Its protein is CASSYGQNQPQHF.

The chain carries TRBV10-1 and TRBJ2-3; TRBD2 matches at 10 bases. The CDR3 is 16 amino acids. From germline, CDR1 is WNHNN and CDR2 SYGVQD (reference sequence). V dropped 6 bases and J dropped 6; count of bases not matched to a gene: 12. The CDR3 sequence is CASREGPAGGDDTQYF. CDR3 bases: TGCGCCAGCAGAGAGGGGCCAGCGGGAGGGGACGATACGCAGTATTTT.

The genes are TRBV6-5 and TRBJ1-1; 8 bases match TRBD1. Trimming cost V 7 bases and J 7 bases; bases outside gene matches: 5. This CDR3 contains 12 residues. CDR1 and CDR2 from the germline V gene are MNHEY and SVGAGI. CDR3 loop: CASKQGAGEAFF. The CDR3 DNA is TGTGCCAGCAAGCAGGGGGCAGGTGAAGCTTTCTTT.

The V call is TRBV5-1, the J call TRBJ2-2, with 8 bases matching TRBD2. CDR3 length: 18 residues. V was pared by 0 bases and J by 3 bases, with 10 bases of the junction left unmatched. Per the germline V gene, CDR1 is SGHRS and CDR2 is YFSETQ. As DNA, the CDR3 is TGCGCCAGCAGCTTGGGTAGCGGGACAACTGGGGACACCGGGGAGCTGTTTTTT. Translating gives CASSLGSGTTGDTGELFF.

This clone occurred once. The V and J genes are TRBV11-2 and TRBJ2-6; D not resolved. The ends were cut back, 0 bases at V and 2 bases at J, with 5 bases in the middle. The CDR3 consists of 15 residues. CDR1 SGHAT and CDR2 FQNNGV come from the germline V gene. DNA of the CDR3: TGTGCCAGCAGCTTAGACGGTGCTGGGGCCAACGTCCTGACTTTC. It yields the protein CASSLDGAGANVLTF.

V is TRBV5-8 and J is TRBJ2-7; possibly TRBD2 for D (6 bases). Trimming stripped 0 bases from V and 2 bases from J, with 15 bases between. Germline V gene data show CDR1 as SGHTS and CDR2 as YDEGEE. The CDR3 spans 16 residues. The chain's CDR3 is CASSLGAGLAPYEQYF. The CDR3 nucleotides read TGTGCCAGCAGCTTGGGAGCGGGCCTTGCCCCCTACGAGCAGTACTTC.

The gene calls are TRBV10-3 and TRBJ2-3; TRBD2 matches 10 bases. The V gene's germline CDR1 is ENHRY and CDR2 SYGVKD. Trimming at V came to 6 bases and at J to 2 bases, leaving 5 bases not matched to a gene. CDR3 size: 15 residues. CDR3 amino acids: CAISQLAGNTDTQYF. CDR3 nucleotide sequence: TGTGCCATCAGCCAACTAGCGGGGAACACAGATACGCAGTATTTT.

The chain employs TRBV11-2 and TRBJ1-1, with 9 nucleotides matching TRBD1. V shed 6 bases, J shed 6 bases, and the junction held 8 bases outside the gene matches. The CDR3 is 14 amino acids. Germline lookup yields CDR1 SGHAT and CDR2 FQNNGV. CDR3 coding DNA: TGTGCCAGCAGATCCGGACAGGGGAGCGCTGAAGCTTTCTTT. Its protein product is CASRSGQGSAEAFF.

The genes are TRBV5-1 and TRBJ1-5; D unresolved. Germline-derived CDR1 and CDR2 are SGHRS and YFSETQ. CDR3 length equals 15 residues. Trimming left V 0 bases short and J 4 bases short, with 11 bases between. CDR3 loop: CASSLGWPSNQPQHF. The CDR3, as DNA: TGCGCCAGCAGCTTGGGTTGGCCGTCTAATCAGCCCCAGCATTTT.